These 16 T cell receptor beta chains share one sample of origin, sequenced in a study of blood T cell repertoires in COVID-19. Only in-frame clones appear in the TCRdb table, and some are missing; sequencing was by immunoSEQ multiplex PCR. The sample holds some 100,000 clones, 80% to 90% seen once. The specimen sequenced was PBMCs or T cells enriched from blood (not recorded which). These receptors all stem from a woman between 50 and 59 years old who had recovered from COVID-19.

The genes are TRBV24-1 and TRBJ1-2, with 9 bases that match TRBD1. Germline V gene lookup returns CDR1 KGHDR and CDR2 SFDVKD. J was trimmed by 5 bases and V by 4 bases; bases with no gene match: 7. This CDR3 region has 15 residues. The DNA for the CDR3 is TGTGCCACCAGTGAGGGGGGACAGGGCCCTTATGGCTACACCTTC. Translation: CATSEGGQGPYGYTF.

The rearrangement joins TRBV28 to TRBJ1-3; D perhaps matches TRBD1 (5 bases). The CDR3 extends over 14 amino acids. Looked up from germline, CDR1 is MDHEN and CDR2 is SYDVKM. Deletions cut 4 bases from V and 4 bases from J, with 11 bases between. CDR3 sequence reads: CASSSPGLGNTIYF. In nucleotides, the CDR3 is TGTGCCAGCAGTTCTCCGGGACTAGGAAACACCATATATTTT.

The chain has TRBV28 and TRBJ2-3, with D tentatively TRBD1 (5 bases). Germline values: CDR1 MDHEN, CDR2 SYDVKM. CDR3 length: 14 residues. Deletions cut 2 bases from V and 3 bases from J, with 9 bases between. For the CDR3, the DNA is TGTGCCAGCAGTTTACCCGACAGTACAGATACGCAGTATTTT. This codes for CASSLPDSTDTQYF.

The chain combines TRBV4-1 with TRBJ2-7, with 9 bases fitting TRBD1. CDR3 length: 15 amino acids. Germline V gives CDR1 MGHRA, CDR2 YSYEKL. The V segment lost 1 base and the J segment 6 bases; nucleotides outside the gene matches: 7. The CDR3 nucleotides are TGCGCCAGCAGCCAAGTTGGACAGGGGCGACGCGAGCAGTACTTC. Its translation: CASSQVGQGRREQYF.

In this sample, this clone turned up a few times. The chain carries TRBV6-5 and TRBJ1-1; D not resolved. This CDR3 is built from 13 residues. Trimming removed 6 bases at V and 6 bases at J, with 14 bases between. Germline V lookup: CDR1 MNHEY, CDR2 SVGAGI. The CDR3 DNA is TGTGCCAGCAGCCCCGTACTATCCTCTGAAGCTTTCTTT. This gives the protein CASSPVLSSEAFF.

This chain joins TRBV15 and TRBJ2-3, with 12 positions matching TRBD2. Germline CDR1 reads LNHNV; CDR2 reads YYDKDF (reference sequence). The CDR3 consists of 15 residues. Germline trimming cut 5 bases from V and 4 bases from J; bases unmatched to any gene: 4. The CDR3 here is CATSELAGGSDTQYF. In DNA, the CDR3 is TGTGCCACCAGCGAACTAGCGGGAGGATCAGATACGCAGTATTTT.

This clone was observed a single time. The rearrangement joins TRBV21-1 to TRBJ2-2; the listed D gene, TRBD2, was not tested against the DNA. TRBV21-1 counts as a pseudogene. This CDR3 comprises 16 residues. The CDR3 sequence is CASSKVSRRVRRELFF. The CDR3 DNA follows: TGTGCCAGCAGCAAAGTTTCTAGGCGGGTCCGTAGGGAGCTGTTTTTT.

About this clone itself: A junction end diverges from the germline sequence, so it may reflect a read error. This sequence joins TRBV28 and TRBJ1-1; the match to TRBD1 covers 7 bases. From germline, CDR1 is MDHEN and CDR2 SYDVKM. This CDR3 is 13 amino acids long. The CDR3 protein is CASSSDRARVKRF. CDR3 DNA sequence: TGTGCCAGCAGTTCCGACAGGGCACGCGTGAAACGTTTT. Combining the CDR3 with reference TRBV28 and TRBJ1-1 gives the whole variable domain DVKVTQSSRYLVKRTGEKVFLECVQDMDHENMFWYRQDPGLGLRLIYFSYDVKMKEKGDIPEGYSVSREKKERFSLILESASTNQTSMYLCASSSDRARVKRFGQGTRLTVV.

This chain connects TRBV7-2 to TRBJ1-5; D ambiguous. With 5 bases removed from V and 1 base from J, the gap between germline ends came to 9 bases. Per the germline V gene, CDR1 is SGHTA and CDR2 is FQGNSA. This CDR3 is built from 14 residues. CDR3: CASSPPGSNQPQHF. CDR3 in DNA: TGTGCCAGCAGCCCCCCCGGGAGCAATCAGCCCCAGCATTTT. The full variable domain, with the rest looked up from reference TRBV7-2 and TRBJ1-5, is GAGVSQSPSNKVTEKGKDVELRCDPISGHTALYWYRQSLGQGLEFLIYFQGNSAPDKSGLPSDRFSAERTGGSVSTLTIQRTQQEDSAVYLCASSPPGSNQPQHFGDGTRLSIL.

The chain combines TRBV19 with TRBJ2-5; 10 nucleotides line up with TRBD2. Per the germline V gene, CDR1 is LNHDA and CDR2 is SQIVND (reference sequence). The junction had 9 bases not matched to a gene; V was cut back by 5 bases and J by 0 bases. CDR3 length: 17 amino acids. The CDR3 region is CASSPGVGLADQETQYF. DNA for the CDR3: TGTGCCAGTAGTCCTGGGGTCGGACTAGCGGACCAAGAGACCCAGTACTTC.

The genes are TRBV4-1 and TRBJ1-2; D perhaps matches TRBD1 (6 bases). Looked up from germline, CDR1 is MGHRA and CDR2 is YSYEKL. The CDR3 is made up of 15 amino acids. V gave up 6 bases and J gave up 2 bases, with 16 bases separating them. The CDR3 region is CASSRGGALNYGYTF. The CDR3 nucleotides read TGCGCCAGCAGTCGCGGGGGGGCTCTAAACTATGGCTACACCTTC.

The chain combines TRBV28 with TRBJ1-1; D remains unclear. The CDR3 has 13 residues. Germline V gene data show CDR1 as MDHEN and CDR2 as SYDVKM. V lost 7 bases to trimming and J lost 1 base, with 10 bases between them. The CDR3 is CASNGRGNTEAFF. DNA for the CDR3: TGTGCCAGCAACGGCAGAGGGAACACTGAAGCTTTCTTT.

This rearrangement joins TRBV7-8 to TRBJ1-1; D is unresolved. Germline V gene data show CDR1 as SGHVS and CDR2 as FQNEAQ. V was shortened by 5 bases and J by 5 bases, with 18 bases between the two germline ends. The CDR3 loop spans 15 amino acids. CDR3 in amino acids: CASSEPTRKRTEAFF. The DNA of the CDR3 is TGTGCCAGCAGCGAACCTACCAGGAAGCGGACTGAAGCTTTCTTT.

CDR3 sequence reads: CASSFGAQETQYF. The DNA of the CDR3 is TGTGCCAGCAGTTTTGGGGCCCAAGAGACCCAGTACTTC. V usage is TRBV28 and J usage is TRBJ2-5; a possible D gene is TRBD1 (5 bases). This CDR3 is 13 amino acids long. The germline CDR1 and CDR2 sequences are MDHEN and SYDVKM. Trimming shortened V by 3 bases and J by 1 base, and 6 bases separated the two germline ends.

The chain employs TRBV5-6 and TRBJ1-5; D may be TRBD1 (6 bases). CDR1 is SGHDT and CDR2 is YYEEEE in the germline V gene. The CDR3 totals 16 residues. Deletions cut 4 bases from V and 0 bases from J, with 14 bases between. The CDR3, as DNA: TGTGCCAGCAGCCACCAAAGGACAGATAGCAATCAGCCCCAGCATTTT. Amino acid sequence: CASSHQRTDSNQPQHF.

V and J are TRBV28 and TRBJ2-4; 9 bases line up with TRBD2. CDR1 is MDHEN, CDR2 SYDVKM, per germline. CDR3 length: 16 residues. The V gene end was trimmed by 4 bases and the J gene end by 3 bases; junction bases not matched to a gene: 7. This chain's CDR3 is CASSSRGGFGKNIQYF. The CDR3, as DNA: TGTGCCAGCAGTTCGCGGGGGGGCTTCGGCAAAAACATTCAGTACTTC. The variable domain in full, completed from reference TRBV28 and TRBJ2-4, reads DVKVTQSSRYLVKRTGEKVFLECVQDMDHENMFWYRQDPGLGLRLIYFSYDVKMKEKGDIPEGYSVSREKKERFSLILESASTNQTSMYLCASSSRGGFGKNIQYFGAGTRLSVL.